One sample yielded the 29 T cell receptor beta chains listed below, sequenced in a study of T-cell reconstitution after alpha-beta-depleted transplantation in children. Unique molecular identifiers were built into the TCRbeta library. TCRdb fed the PCR reads into MiXCR, producing one record per CDR3 protein. The profile shows about 470,000 distinct CDR3 sequences, 43% of them singletons. The sample was PBMCs, taken before TCRalphabeta/CD19-depleted stem cell transplant. The receptors come from a girl aged 2 to 10 with aplastic anemia, due to receive a stem cell transplant.

This clonotype was recorded once. The V and J genes are TRBV6-1 and TRBJ2-7; D is possibly TRBD1 (6 bases). From germline, CDR1 is MNHNS and CDR2 SASEGT. The CDR3 contains 13 residues. With 6 bases removed from V and 3 bases from J, the gap between germline ends came to 12 bases. CDR3 loop: CASSNTGNYEQYF. CDR3 nucleotide sequence: TGTGCCAGCAGCAACACAGGGAACTACGAGCAGTACTTC.

Details on this clonotype: One base away lies a much larger clone, so this may be a sequencing read error. V is TRBV20-1 and J is TRBJ1-3, with D tentatively TRBD1 (5 bases). Germline CDR1 reads DFQATT; CDR2 reads SNEGSKA (reference sequence). This CDR3 contains 13 residues. DNA for the CDR3: TGCAGTGCTAGAGAAGGGGCTGGAAACACCACATATTTT. Translated, it gives CSAREGAGNTTYF.

The table lists this clonotype with a few counts. The V call is TRBV27, the J call TRBJ1-1, with TRBD1 identical over 10 bases. CDR1 is MNHEY and CDR2 is SMNVEV in the germline V gene (reference sequence). V lost 4 bases and J lost 0; bases outside the gene matches: 5. CDR3 length: 16 residues. CDR3 sequence reads: CASSSRQGALNTEAFF. In DNA, the CDR3 is TGTGCCAGCAGTTCGAGACAGGGGGCGTTGAACACTGAAGCTTTCTTT.

This chain joins TRBV5-1 and TRBJ2-3; 14 bases align to TRBD2. From germline, CDR1 is SGHRS and CDR2 YFSETQ. This CDR3 spans 17 amino acids. Unmatched junction bases numbered 5, after V lost 3 bases and J lost 2 bases. The CDR3 reads CASSSGTSGRYTDTQYF. The DNA of the CDR3 is TGCGCCAGCAGCTCAGGGACTAGCGGGAGATACACAGATACGCAGTATTTT. Looking up the rest from reference TRBV5-1 and TRBJ2-3 gives the full variable domain: KAGVTQTPRYLIKTRGQQVTLSCSPISGHRSVSWYQQTPGQGLQFLFEYFSETQRNKGNFPGRFSGRQFSNSRSEMNVSTLELGDSALYLCASSSGTSGRYTDTQYFGPGTRLTVL.

This sequence joins TRBV11-2 and TRBJ1-1; no firm D call. CDR3 length: 14 amino acids. Germline assignment: CDR1 SGHAT and CDR2 FQNNGV. V dropped 3 bases and J dropped 3 bases, with 11 bases sitting between them. CDR3 DNA: TGTGCCAGCAGCTTGAAGGGTCAACACACTGAAGCTTTCTTT. Translated, it gives CASSLKGQHTEAFF.

This clonotype was picked up one time. V and J are TRBV29-1 and TRBJ2-7; a weak D match, TRBD2 (6 bases). This CDR3 has 14 amino acids. The germline gives CDR1 SQVTM, CDR2 ANQGSEA. V dropped 2 bases and J dropped 0 bases, with 11 bases sitting between them. DNA of the CDR3: TGCAGCGTTGAAACCCGGGGACTCTCCTACGAGCAGTACTTC. Amino acid sequence: CSVETRGLSYEQYF.

The J gene is TRBJ2-1, the V gene TRBV5-1, with TRBD2 matching 7 bases. The CDR3 spans 16 residues. J was trimmed by 8 bases and V by 0 bases; bases with no gene match: 11. CDR1 and CDR2 (germline): SGHRS, YFSETQ. The CDR3: CASSLVIMGGPHEQFF. Here the CDR3 DNA reads TGCGCCAGCAGCTTGGTAATAATGGGAGGGCCCCATGAGCAGTTCTTC. The full variable domain, completed using reference TRBV5-1 and TRBJ2-1, is KAGVTQTPRYLIKTRGQQVTLSCSPISGHRSVSWYQQTPGQGLQFLFEYFSETQRNKGNFPGRFSGRQFSNSRSEMNVSTLELGDSALYLCASSLVIMGGPHEQFFGPGTRLTVL.

This clonotype has just a few counts. V is TRBV7-3 and J is TRBJ2-3; TRBD2 agrees at 13 bases. The CDR3 runs 18 residues. J gave up 1 base and V 2 bases, and 6 bases lay outside the gene matches. CDR1 and CDR2 from the germline V gene are SGHTA and FQGTGA. DNA of the CDR3: TGTGCCAGCAGCTTAGTCGGTGGGACTAGCGGGGGCACAGATACGCAGTATTTT. Its translation is CASSLVGGTSGGTDTQYF.

The chain carries TRBV4-1 and TRBJ2-1; TRBD2 matches 11 bases. Unmatched junction bases numbered 18, after V lost 0 bases and J lost 11 bases. CDR3 size: 19 residues. Germline V gives CDR1 MGHRA, CDR2 YSYEKL. For the CDR3, the DNA is TGCGCCAGCAGCCAAGATCACCCTATAGCGGGAGGGCCCCGGTTTAAGCAGTTCTTC. It is translated as CASSQDHPIAGGPRFKQFF.

This chain uses TRBV5-1 with TRBJ2-4; D is unresolved. Germline V CDR1 and CDR2: SGHRS, YFSETQ. With 0 bases removed from V and 6 bases from J, the gap between germline ends came to 10 bases. The length of the CDR3 is 14 residues. The CDR3 nucleotides read TGCGCCAGCAGCTTGGGCGGTTTGACAAACATTCAGTACTTC. Its protein is CASSLGGLTNIQYF.

The CDR3 region has the DNA TGCGCCAGCAGCGGGTTTAGCGGGCCTTCCTACAATGAGCAGTTCTTC. Translated, it gives CASSGFSGPSYNEQFF. The chain links TRBV5-1 to TRBJ2-1; TRBD2 aligns across 7 bases. After removal of 4 bases from V and 1 base from J, the junction contained 8 bases not matched to a gene. Germline-derived CDR1 and CDR2 are SGHRS and YFSETQ. The CDR3 loop spans 16 amino acids.

The chain couples TRBV20-1 to TRBJ1-3; D remains unclear. The CDR3 is 13 amino acids. V lost 0 bases, J lost 4 bases, and 7 bases lay in between. Germline V gene lookup returns CDR1 DFQATT and CDR2 SNEGSKA (reference sequence). The CDR3 protein is CSAREFVGNTIYF. The CDR3 DNA reads as TGCAGTGCTAGAGAGTTTGTAGGAAACACCATATATTTT.

The chain combines TRBV4-1 with TRBJ2-3; D unresolved. The CDR3 sequence is 15 residues long. The V gene lost 0 bases and the J gene lost 4 bases, with 11 bases spanning the gap. CDR1 and CDR2 (germline): MGHRA, YSYEKL. In nucleotides, the CDR3 is TGCGCCAGCAGCCAAGAGAAGTCATCGCCAGATACGCAGTATTTT. Translation gives CASSQEKSSPDTQYF.

This clonotype appeared a few times. J is TRBJ2-1 and V is TRBV7-9, with 11 nucleotides matching TRBD1. V shed 5 bases, J shed 3 bases, and the junction held 6 bases outside the gene matches. In germline, CDR1 is SEHNR, CDR2 FQNEAQ (reference sequence). The CDR3 totals 16 residues. CDR3 sequence reads: CASSATGTGGYNEQFF. DNA for the CDR3: TGTGCCAGCAGCGCCACCGGGACAGGGGGCTACAATGAGCAGTTCTTC.

V gene TRBV9 combines with J gene TRBJ2-5; D is unresolved. Germline CDR1 is SGDLS and CDR2 is YYNGEE. The CDR3 loop spans 15 amino acids. The V and J ends lost 3 bases and 2 bases respectively, with 14 bases between them. CDR3 DNA sequence: TGTGCCAGCAGCGCCATCGGACGGCAACAAGAGACCCAGTACTTC. It translates to CASSAIGRQQETQYF.

The chain recombines TRBV3-1 with TRBJ2-5, with a tentative D call TRBD1 (5 bases). Germline CDR1 LGHDT, CDR2 YNNKEL (reference sequence). The CDR3 length is 17 residues. V shed 1 base and J shed 5 bases, with 20 bases lying between them. CDR3 coding DNA: TGTGCCAGCAGCCAAGTGGGCGGCAGGGCGCTAGGGGAGACCCAGTACTTC. Amino acids: CASSQVGGRALGETQYF.

The chain's CDR3 is CASSLVGGGDTEAFF. CDR3 nucleotide sequence: TGTGCCAGCAGCTTAGTGGGGGGCGGGGACACTGAAGCTTTCTTT. The V and J genes are TRBV7-2 and TRBJ1-1; D might be TRBD1 (6 bases). The length of the CDR3 is 15 residues. Germline CDR1 SGHTA, CDR2 FQGNSA. V was shortened by 1 base and J by 3 bases, with 12 bases between the two germline ends.

The chain links TRBV5-1 to TRBJ2-5; D is unclear. This CDR3 is 15 amino acids long. Germline V gene sequence: CDR1 SGHRS, CDR2 YFSETQ. Trimming pared 1 base from V and 4 bases from J, leaving 14 bases between. The CDR3 is CASSLYGGEGETQYF. The CDR3 DNA follows: TGCGCCAGCAGCTTGTACGGCGGAGAAGGAGAGACCCAGTACTTC.

This chain joins TRBV11-2 and TRBJ1-2; 9 positions agree with TRBD1. Germline values: CDR1 SGHAT, CDR2 FQNNGV. This CDR3 has 17 amino acids. With V trimmed by 5 bases and J by 4 bases, 14 bases remained unmatched. CDR3 DNA: TGTGCCAGCAGCAATACAGGGGGCACAACCGGGGGCTATGGCTACACCTTC. It codes for CASSNTGGTTGGYGYTF.

This chain connects TRBV7-8 to TRBJ2-7; tentative D call: TRBD2 (6 bases). The CDR3 is 14 amino acids. Germline V gene lookup returns CDR1 SGHVS and CDR2 FQNEAQ. The germline V and J ends were trimmed by 5 bases and 0 bases, with 11 bases remaining between them. The CDR3 reads CASSPNGGSYEQYF. The CDR3, as DNA: TGTGCCAGCAGCCCCAACGGGGGCTCCTACGAGCAGTACTTC.

This rearrangement joins TRBV27 to TRBJ2-3; 8 bases fit TRBD2. Trimming at V came to 5 bases and at J to 4 bases, leaving 11 bases not matched to a gene. CDR1 and CDR2 from the germline V gene are MNHEY and SMNVEV (reference sequence). The CDR3 extends over 16 amino acids. The CDR3 spells CASSNSGEETADTQYF. CDR3 sequence (DNA): TGTGCCAGCAGTAATAGCGGGGAGGAAACGGCAGATACGCAGTATTTT.

This rearrangement joins TRBV14 to TRBJ2-5; a weak D match, TRBD1 (6 bases). V lost 0 bases, J lost 5 bases, and 13 bases lay in between. The CDR3 covers 15 residues. Germline CDR1 is SGHDN and CDR2 is FVKESK. The CDR3 loop is CASSQDQGFAETQYF. In DNA, the CDR3 is TGTGCCAGCAGCCAAGACCAGGGGTTCGCGGAGACCCAGTACTTC.

Only a few counts were recorded for this clonotype. V is TRBV4-1 and J is TRBJ2-1, with 7 bases lining up with TRBD2. J gave up 3 bases and V 3 bases, and 8 bases lay outside the gene matches. The CDR3 has 16 residues. In germline, CDR1 is MGHRA, CDR2 YSYEKL. The CDR3 bases are TGCGCCAGCAGCCAGTATGGGGAGGGGAGCTACAATGAGCAGTTCTTC. Its translation is CASSQYGEGSYNEQFF.

The rearrangement joins TRBV15 to TRBJ2-1; D is perhaps TRBD2 (6 bases). The CDR3 has 15 residues. Trimming shortened V by 3 bases and J by 7 bases, and 16 bases separated the two germline ends. Per the germline V gene, CDR1 is LNHNV and CDR2 is YYDKDF (reference sequence). The CDR3 reads CATSRPGSLGNEQFF. CDR3 sequence (DNA): TGTGCCACCAGCAGGCCCGGGAGCTTGGGGAATGAGCAGTTCTTC.

This clonotype was picked up many times. This chain joins TRBV5-1 and TRBJ2-1, with D perhaps matching TRBD1 or TRBD2 (6 bases each). CDR1 is SGHRS, CDR2 YFSETQ, per germline. The CDR3 runs 13 residues. Trimming took off 3 bases at V and 8 bases at J, with 12 bases between the two ends. The CDR3 spells CASSSRGGHEQFF. DNA of the CDR3: TGCGCCAGCAGCTCCCGAGGGGGGCATGAGCAGTTCTTC.

The J gene is TRBJ2-1, the V gene TRBV10-3; no clear D. Germline CDR1 is ENHRY and CDR2 is SYGVKD. The CDR3 runs to 13 residues. V was trimmed by 7 bases and J by 0 bases, leaving 7 bases between them. CDR3 protein: CAIKRNSYNEQFF. CDR3 in DNA: TGTGCCATCAAGCGAAACTCCTACAATGAGCAGTTCTTC.

J is TRBJ2-5 and V is TRBV18; no reliable D call. Between the trimmed V and J ends, which lost 0 bases and 4 bases, there was a span of 6 bases. The length of the CDR3 is 13 residues. CDR1 is KGHSH, CDR2 LQKENI, per germline. In nucleotides, the CDR3 is TGTGCCAGCTCACCACCGATGGTAGAGACCCAGTACTTC. Protein sequence: CASSPPMVETQYF.

This clonotype was detected ten times or more. The V and J genes are TRBV5-6 and TRBJ2-5; TRBD2 matches 11 bases. Germline CDR1 and CDR2: SGHDT and YYEEEE. The V gene end was trimmed by 1 base and the J gene end by 2 bases; junction bases not matched to a gene: 4. The CDR3 contains 16 residues. The DNA for the CDR3 is TGTGCCAGCAGCTTGTTAGCGGGGGGGGCTCAAGAGACCCAGTACTTC. Translating it yields CASSLLAGGAQETQYF.

This clonotype was recorded at least ten times. V and J are TRBV20-1 and TRBJ1-2, with D possibly matching TRBD1 (5 bases). The germline V gene encodes CDR1 DFQATT and CDR2 SNEGSKA (reference sequence). V lost 1 base to trimming and J lost 5 bases, with 8 bases between them. The CDR3 length is 12 residues. The CDR3 loop reads CSARGGGYGYTF. The CDR3 DNA reads as TGCAGTGCTAGAGGGGGCGGGTATGGCTACACCTTC.